This T cell receptor (beta chain) was obtained from a study of identical twins. Study results and caveats: Models, which agreed with sharing between unrelated individuals, nonetheless underestimated the out-of-frame TCR alpha sharing seen in monozygotic twins. The abundant beta clonotypes from cord blood had fewer insertions, and memory repertoires had none of this. Out-of-frame alpha sequences common to twins exhibited a surplus of low generation probability.

Comments on this clonotype: The antigen remains unidentified.

TCRdb independently ran MiXCR on the 5' RACE reads; one entry per CDR3 protein. The table has 200,000 to 250,000 distinct CDR3 sequences, about 12% seen once. Germline V gene sequence: CDR1 KGHSH, CDR2 LQKENI. The CDR3 has 15 residues. Trimming shortened V by 2 bases and J by 0 bases, and 10 bases separated the two germline ends. Another study also made use of these data, one on yellow fever vaccine responses in identical twins.

This clonotype was obtained from a woman aged 18-29 years in good health. V is TRBV18 and J is TRBJ1-1; D call uncertain. The sample was memory (CD45RO+) T cells sorted from blood. The CDR3 loop reads CASSPSNTVNTEAFF. The CDR3 coding sequence is TGTGCCAGCTCACCATCCAACACAGTGAACACTGAAGCTTTCTTT.